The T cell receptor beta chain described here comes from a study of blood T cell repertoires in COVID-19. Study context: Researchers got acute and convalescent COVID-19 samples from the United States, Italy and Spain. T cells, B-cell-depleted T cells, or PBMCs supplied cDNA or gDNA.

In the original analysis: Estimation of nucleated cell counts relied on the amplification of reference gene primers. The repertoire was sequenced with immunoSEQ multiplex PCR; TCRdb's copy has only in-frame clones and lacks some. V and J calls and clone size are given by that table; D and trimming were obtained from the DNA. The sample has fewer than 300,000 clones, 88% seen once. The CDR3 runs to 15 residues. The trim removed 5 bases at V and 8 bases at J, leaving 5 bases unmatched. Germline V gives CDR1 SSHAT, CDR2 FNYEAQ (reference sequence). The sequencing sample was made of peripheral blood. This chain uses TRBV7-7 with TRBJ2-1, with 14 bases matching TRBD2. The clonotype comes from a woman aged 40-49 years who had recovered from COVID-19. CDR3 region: CASSPGLAGVHEQFF. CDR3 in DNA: TGTGCCAGCAGCCCGGGACTAGCGGGGGTGCATGAGCAGTTCTTC.